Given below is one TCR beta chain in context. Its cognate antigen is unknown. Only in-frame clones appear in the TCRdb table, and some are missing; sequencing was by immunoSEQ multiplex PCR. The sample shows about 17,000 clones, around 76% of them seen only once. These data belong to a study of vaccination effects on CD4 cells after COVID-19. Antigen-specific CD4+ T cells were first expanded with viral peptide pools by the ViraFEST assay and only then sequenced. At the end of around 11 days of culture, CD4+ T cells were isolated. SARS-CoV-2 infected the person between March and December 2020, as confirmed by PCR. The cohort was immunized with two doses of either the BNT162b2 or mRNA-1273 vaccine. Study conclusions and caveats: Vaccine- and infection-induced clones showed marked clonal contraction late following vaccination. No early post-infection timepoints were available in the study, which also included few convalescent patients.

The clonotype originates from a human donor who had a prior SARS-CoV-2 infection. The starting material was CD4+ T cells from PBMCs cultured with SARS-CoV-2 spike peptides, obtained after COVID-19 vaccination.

CDR3 sequence reads: CASSLIGDSLSPLHF. The DNA for the CDR3 is TGTGCCAGCAGCCTTATTGGGGACAGCCTGTCACCCCTCCACTTT. The genes are TRBV3-1 (or the pseudogene TRBV3-2) and TRBJ1-6, with 7 bases matching TRBD1. This CDR3 has 15 amino acids. Germline lookup yields CDR1 LGHDT and CDR2 YNNKEL (reference sequence). V trimming: 4 bases; J trimming: 10 bases; junction bases outside the gene matches: 10.